This T cell receptor (beta chain) comes out of a study of cytomegalovirus exposure and HLA in healthy donors. The germline V gene encodes CDR1 SGHRS and CDR2 YFSETQ. The CDR3 has 14 amino acids. The trim removed 4 bases at V and 2 bases at J, leaving 6 bases unmatched. The study's findings and limits: The CMV antigen specificity of a few CMV-associated chains was confirmed through in vitro analysis.

A remark on this clone: Its antigen is currently unknown.

PCR involved 60 Vbeta and 13 Jbeta primers. Only in-frame clones appear in the TCRdb table, and some are missing; sequencing was by immunoSEQ multiplex PCR. The sample has 90,000 to 100,000 clones, 65% seen once. Sequenced material: PBMCs. V gene TRBV5-1 combines with J gene TRBJ2-7; 7 bases align to TRBD2. The receptor comes from a boy between 10 and 17 years old in good health and CMV-seropositive. The CDR3 loop is CASSVRGGTYEQYF. The CDR3 DNA follows: TGCGCCAGCAGCGTGAGGGGAGGGACCTACGAGCAGTACTTC.